This T cell receptor (beta chain) originates from a study of T-cell reconstitution after alpha-beta-depleted transplantation in children. The study's findings and limits: A year had passed since transplant, and T-cell counts and diversity by then came mostly from newly produced T cells. Expanded clones from the graft, numbering several hundred, reportedly supplied alpha-beta T cells about two months after transplant.

The sample holds a few counts of this clonotype. The antigen remains unidentified. Unique molecular identifiers were incorporated when the TCRbeta library was constructed. TCRdb independently ran MiXCR on the PCR reads; one entry per CDR3 protein. The sample includes approximately 500,000 distinct CDR3 sequences, 25% to 30% seen only once; the top ten take 36%. Trimming took off 3 bases at V and 6 bases at J, with 5 bases between the two ends. There are 12 residues in the CDR3. This sequence originates from a boy in the first two years of life with Wiskott-Aldrich syndrome, due to receive a stem cell transplant. V usage is TRBV12-3 or TRBV12-4 and J usage is TRBJ2-2; no clear D. Specimen: PBMCs, collected before TCRalphabeta/CD19-depleted stem cell transplant. CDR3 in DNA: TGTGCCAGCAGTTTTAGTTCCGGGGAGCTGTTTTTT. Translation gives CASSFSSGELFF.